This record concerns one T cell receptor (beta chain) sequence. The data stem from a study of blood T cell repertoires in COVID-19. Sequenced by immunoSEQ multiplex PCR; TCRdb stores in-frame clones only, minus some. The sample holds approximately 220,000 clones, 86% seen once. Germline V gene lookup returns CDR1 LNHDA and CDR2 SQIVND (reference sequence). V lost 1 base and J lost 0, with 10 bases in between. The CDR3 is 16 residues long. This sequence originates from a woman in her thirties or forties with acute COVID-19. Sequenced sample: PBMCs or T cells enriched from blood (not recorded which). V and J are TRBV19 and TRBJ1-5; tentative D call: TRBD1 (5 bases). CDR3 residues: CASSIVAGISNQPQHF. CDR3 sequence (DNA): TGTGCCAGTAGTATAGTGGCAGGGATTAGCAATCAGCCCCAGCATTTT.